What follows are 14 T cell receptor beta chains derived from one specimen sequenced in a study of OX40 agonist ivuxolimab in advanced cancers. Assay used: immunoSEQ multiplex PCR; TCRdb lists only in-frame clones, some missing. The repertoire consists of tens of thousands of clones, with 89% occurring once and the leading ten covering approximately 0.3%. The specimen was CD4+ or CD8+ T cells sorted from blood, collected in a trial of the OX40 agonist ivuxolimab. The receptor set was obtained from an adult with an advanced solid tumor such as melanoma, head and neck, liver or kidney cancer.

The genes are TRBV4-2 and TRBJ2-3, with D unresolved. The V end lost 4 bases, the J end lost 1 base, and 9 bases lay between the germline ends. The CDR3 sequence is 14 residues long. Germline V gives CDR1 LGHNA, CDR2 YNFKEQ. CDR3 region: CASSLRARTDTQYF. CDR3 DNA: TGTGCCAGCAGCCTACGGGCACGCACAGATACGCAGTATTTT.

The chain recombines TRBV7-3 with TRBJ2-7; D is ambiguous. Germline V gene lookup returns CDR1 SGHTA and CDR2 FQGTGA. The germline V and J ends were trimmed by 2 bases and 0 bases, with 11 bases remaining between them. The CDR3 consists of 15 residues. The CDR3, as DNA: TGTGCCAGCAGCTTAGGGGAAGGGTCCTCCTACGAGCAGTACTTC. Its protein is CASSLGEGSSYEQYF.

The gene calls are TRBV10-3 and TRBJ2-1; possibly TRBD2 for D (5 bases). Per the germline V gene, CDR1 is ENHRY and CDR2 is SYGVKD. The CDR3 sequence is 12 residues long. Trimming pared 10 bases from V and 4 bases from J, leaving 11 bases between. CDR3 in DNA: TGTGCCACCCATCGGGGTTACAATGAGCAGTTCTTC. Protein product: CATHRGYNEQFF.

This sequence joins TRBV2 and TRBJ1-1; D is ambiguous. Deletions cut 2 bases from V and 1 base from J, with 14 bases between. From germline, CDR1 is SNHLY and CDR2 FYNNEI. The CDR3 is made up of 16 amino acids. CDR3: CASSELARARNTEAFF. As DNA, the CDR3 is TGTGCCAGCAGTGAATTGGCTAGGGCGCGGAACACTGAAGCTTTCTTT.

A few counts support this clone. The chain uses TRBV7-9 and TRBJ1-1; D is unresolved. V lost 8 bases, J lost 1 base, and 8 bases lay in between. Germline values: CDR1 SEHNR, CDR2 FQNEAQ (reference sequence). The length of the CDR3 is 12 residues. The DNA for the CDR3 is TGTGCCAGCCTCGGTCAGAACACTGAAGCTTTCTTT. This translates into CASLGQNTEAFF.

The V call is TRBV4-1, the J call TRBJ2-2; no clear D gene. The V end was cut by 3 bases, the J end by 5 bases, with 13 bases between. From germline, CDR1 is MGHRA and CDR2 YSYEKL. The CDR3 length is 15 residues. The CDR3 coding sequence is TGCGCCAGCAGCCAGAACCCCGCAGAAACCGGGGAGCTGTTTTTT. Translation gives CASSQNPAETGELFF.

The chain links TRBV13 to TRBJ2-2; perhaps TRBD1 as D (6 bases). Trimming took 3 bases from V and 0 from J, leaving 11 bases between them. CDR1 and CDR2 from the germline V gene are PRHDT and FYEKMQ (reference sequence). The CDR3 runs to 16 residues. Written as DNA, the CDR3 is TGTGCCAGCAGCTTCGGGACACCAGCGAACACCGGGGAGCTGTTTTTT. This translates into CASSFGTPANTGELFF.

This chain connects TRBV5-4 to TRBJ2-3; tentatively, D is TRBD2 (6 bases). Trimming pared 4 bases from V and 2 bases from J, leaving 17 bases between. This CDR3 is built from 16 residues. Germline values: CDR1 SGHNT, CDR2 YYREEE (reference sequence). The CDR3 DNA is TGTGCCAGCAGCCGGAAGGAGGGGACTCCCACAGATACGCAGTATTTT. This gives the protein CASSRKEGTPTDTQYF. Combining the CDR3 with reference TRBV5-4 and TRBJ2-3 gives the whole variable domain ETGVTQSPTHLIKTRGQQVTLRCSSQSGHNTVSWYQQALGQGPQFIFQYYREEENGRGNFPPRFSGLQFPNYSSELNVNALELDDSALYLCASSRKEGTPTDTQYFGPGTRLTVL.

The chain employs TRBV9 and TRBJ1-1; TRBD1 aligns across 9 bases. Germline V gene lookup returns CDR1 SGDLS and CDR2 YYNGEE. CDR3 length equals 15 residues. The V and J ends lost 3 bases and 7 bases, in that order; junction bases with no gene match: 10. CDR3 sequence reads: CASSAPDRGAGEAFF. CDR3 in DNA: TGTGCCAGCAGCGCCCCGGACAGGGGCGCTGGTGAAGCTTTCTTT.

This clone was seen only a few times. This sequence joins TRBV28 and TRBJ1-2; TRBD1 might be the D (5 bases). Germline assignment: CDR1 MDHEN and CDR2 SYDVKM. V lost 8 bases and J lost 2, with 12 bases in between. The CDR3 has 13 amino acids. The CDR3 sequence is CASGPRDNYGYTF. For the CDR3, the DNA is TGTGCCAGCGGTCCCCGGGACAACTATGGCTACACCTTC.

V usage is TRBV27 and J usage is TRBJ1-4; D unclear. CDR1 is MNHEY, CDR2 SMNVEV, per germline (reference sequence). The CDR3 loop spans 16 amino acids. Trimming took 6 bases from V and 3 from J, leaving 17 bases between them. CDR3 sequence reads: CASRPSRGFANEKLFF. The CDR3, as DNA: TGTGCCAGCAGACCTTCAAGAGGTTTTGCTAATGAAAAACTGTTTTTT. Full variable domain (outside the CDR3, taken from reference TRBV27 and TRBJ1-4): EAQVTQNPRYLITVTGKKLTVTCSQNMNHEYMSWYRQDPGLGLRQIYYSMNVEVTDKGDVPEGYKVSRKEKRNFPLILESPSPNQTSLYFCASRPSRGFANEKLFFGSGTQLSVL.

The chain carries TRBV6-5 and TRBJ1-2; TRBD1 aligns across 8 bases. Trimming took 0 bases from V and 5 from J; bases not matched to a gene: 5. Germline CDR1 MNHEY, CDR2 SVGAGI. The CDR3 consists of 15 residues. The CDR3 sequence is CASSYSVTGVYGYTF. CDR3 sequence (DNA): TGTGCCAGCAGTTACTCGGTGACAGGGGTATATGGCTACACCTTC.

This chain connects TRBV4-2 to TRBJ2-1, with 10 bases identical to TRBD2. V dropped 1 base and J dropped 7; count of bases not matched to a gene: 7. Germline assignment: CDR1 LGHNA and CDR2 YNFKEQ. The CDR3 has 16 residues. The CDR3 reads CASSQVTAGGRNEQFF. The CDR3, as DNA: TGTGCCAGCAGCCAAGTTACAGCGGGAGGGCGGAATGAGCAGTTCTTC.

J is TRBJ1-5 and V is TRBV4-1; maybe TRBD1 (5 bases). The germline V gene encodes CDR1 MGHRA and CDR2 YSYEKL. The V end lost 1 base, the J end lost 6 bases, and 13 bases lay between the germline ends. CDR3 length: 15 residues. The CDR3 DNA reads TGCGCCAGCAGCCAAGTTCCAGGGCCTGGTCAGCCCCAGCATTTT. This sequence encodes CASSQVPGPGQPQHF.